This T cell receptor beta chain was recorded in a study of T cell repertoires in cytomegalovirus infection. For the study at large: Alongside well-studied HLA-B-restricted CMV epitopes, recently identified HLA-C-restricted CMV epitopes were also used. Indicated by public TCR beta signatures were CMV infection and matching HLA type. General study results and limits: Using cumulative public TCR beta family frequency, the authors identified those who carried CMV together with the relevant HLA. CMV-specific TCR beta clonotypes restricted by HLA-C were the ones dominating the ex vivo response.

TCRdb used MiXCR to reprocess the reads, holding one entry per CDR3 protein. The sample comprises fewer than 1,000,000 distinct CDR3 sequences, approximately 33% of which are singletons, and around 15% rests with the top ten. Trimming took 0 bases from V and 6 from J, leaving 24 bases between them. CDR1 is MGHRA, CDR2 YSYEKL, per germline. This CDR3 is 19 amino acids long. This clonotype was observed a few times. Its antigen is as yet unknown. The gene calls are TRBV4-1 and TRBJ2-1; D may match TRBD1 or TRBD2 (5 bases each). The sequence derives from a human donor in good health (CMV status not recorded). Some clones in this sample may be carry-over from other donors' samples. Sequencing used cultured CD8+ T cells from PBMCs, obtained from culture after CMV antigen stimulation. The CDR3 loop is CASSQDGFAGTDSSNEQFF. Written as DNA, the CDR3 is TGCGCCAGCAGCCAAGATGGGTTTGCCGGGACCGACAGCTCCAATGAGCAGTTCTTC.